This T cell receptor (beta chain) is from a study of T cell clonality in common variable immunodeficiency. Whole-study results and caveats: Common variable immunodeficiency TCR beta sequences reportedly had fewer deletions and N-nucleotide insertions. Compared with healthy controls, CVID subjects showed increased TCRbeta clonality, mostly in about a third.

This clone appeared many times. Antigen: not known. The read ends 3 residues shy of where the CDR3 ends; the end is completed using the germline J gene. CVID and control samples used equivalent genomic DNA input. Some clones are missing from TCRdb's copy, which holds only in-frame ones; the method was immunoSEQ multiplex PCR. This repertoire holds about 26,000 clones, and none appear only once. Germline loops: CDR1 SGHTA, CDR2 FQGTGA. The CDR3 runs 13 residues. The V end was cut by 1 base, the J end by 4 bases, with 6 bases between. Most patients and controls had Caucasian heritage. Input material: peripheral blood mononuclear cells. This receptor was identified in a human donor with common variable immunodeficiency. The chain combines TRBV7-3 with TRBJ2-3; no clear D gene. The CDR3 DNA, read in part, is TGTGCCAGCAGCTTAATCCGGGCAGATACG. Protein sequence: CASSLIRADT. Given in full, the CDR3 is CASSLIRADTQYF.